The TCR beta chain under discussion was sequenced for a study of cytomegalovirus exposure and HLA in healthy donors (dated by TCRdb to the late 2010s). Concerning the study at large: In an earlier analysis of about 560 of the donors, about 260 Gb of sequence data and 117 million unique TCR beta sequences from some 170 million T cells were reported. Approximately 310 gigabases of sequencing data and tens of millions of unique TCR sequences were included in an early release covering 500 to 750 HLA-typed donors. Among the roughly 400 genotyped donors, around 79% belonged to the genetic ancestry cluster associated with self-reported Caucasian donors. The study aimed to test whether signatures of past pathogen exposure could be identified by cataloging public T cell receptors. The T cell repertoires of several hundred subjects were profiled by immunosequencing and related to cytomegalovirus serostatus. A separate validation cohort of roughly 110 different subjects was used in addition to the roughly 640-subject first cohort. High-throughput TCR immunosequencing, statistical association of individual TCRs with disease status, and machine learning were combined to predict cytomegalovirus infection status. In a later analysis, previously published TCR beta repertoires from several hundred donors were re-analyzed and high-resolution HLA genotyping was added so that TCR occurrence patterns could be studied. In the later analysis, no new phenotypic data were used to find candidate immune exposures; instead, reliance was placed on TCR beta sequences and their occurrence across donors. An earlier analysis of approximately 630 of the donors applied high-throughput TCR beta sequencing to assess whether each TCR beta V gene segment acted as functional or pseudogenic. Donor age, sex, ethnicity and CMV serostatus were compiled alongside the repertoire data. Genome-wide SNP genotypes for about three fifths of the roughly 670 donors were used in a later genetic analysis, which treated that subset as a discovery cohort. All discovery cohort repertoires had been generated on a single sequencing platform. Class I and class II HLA loci were covered by the typing at four-digit resolution. The number of donors typed differed by locus, with roughly 629-640 for A, B, C, DRB1 and DQB1, roughly 520 for DQA1, approximately 580 for DPA1, and under 490 for DPB1. Because of strong linkage in the cohort, 4 to 6 DR-DQ haplotypes were treated as single units for association and clustering. Among a few hundred genotyped donors of the cohort, an average of 235,054 unique TCR beta nucleotide sequences were sequenced per donor, around 20% of them non-productive.

The cohort comprised 666 healthy bone marrow donors. At the time of sampling, every cohort member was nominally healthy, though immune exposures that went unrecorded were likely present. The donor tested CMV seronegative, placing the donor among the 350 or so seronegative members of the cohort. A peripheral blood sample was collected from each donor, and TCR beta sequencing was performed on peripheral blood mononuclear cells. Genomic DNA was extracted from the blood cell samples with the Qiagen DNeasy Blood Extraction Kit. The CDR3 goes from the cysteine to the phenylalanine over 13 residues. Kept here is only the CDR3 DNA, which spans 39 bases and is read in frame from base 1. Ends trimmed: V by 2 bases, J by 8 bases; bases unmatched to a gene: 4. From the germline V gene (reference sequence), CDR1 is MNHEY and CDR2 is SMNVEV. Library prep was done by the immunoSEQ multiplex PCR assay. A mixture of 60 forward primers for TCR Vbeta segments and 13 reverse primers for TCR Jbeta segments was used in the multiplex PCR. A multiplex PCR assay on genomic DNA amplified the CDR3 region of rearranged TCR beta genes. On the Illumina HiSeq System, the amplified TCR beta libraries were sequenced as 87-base-pair reads. The paper's processing steps were these. Across the 500 to 850 repertoires, a later analysis counted 80 million or so unique TCR beta chains, some 11 million of which were shared by at least two donors. Raw reads were error-corrected and collapsed into unique sequences with a nearest-neighbor algorithm that merged closely related sequences to remove PCR and sequencing errors. To assign V, D and J gene segments, CDR3 sequences were aligned to IMGT reference sequences. For a sequence to be retained, a match of at least six nucleotides to both a V gene segment and a J gene segment was required. A rearrangement was called productive if the CDR3 had no stop codons and remained in frame with V and J, and every other rearrangement was called non-productive. Following IMGT convention, CDR3 was defined as the stretch from the second conserved V-encoded cysteine to the conserved J-encoded phenylalanine. The earlier analysis of about 610 of the donors excluded any sequence lacking an unambiguous match to a single V gene segment. In an earlier analysis of some 590 of the donors, a V segment was called functional when productive rearrangements were above 56.7%, and segregating when the standard deviation between donors exceeded 5%. A statistical classification framework was developed to diagnose cytomegalovirus status using the catalog of TCR beta chain sequences. V and J gene assignment, in a later analysis, came from comparing TCR nucleotide sequences with IMGT/GENE-DB human TR gene sequences. The TCRdist pipeline was used in a later analysis to assign CDR3 sequences and most-parsimonious VDJ recombination scenarios. In a later analysis, each TCR beta chain was defined by its CDR3 amino acid sequence together with its V-gene family, and reads without a unique V-gene family were excluded. To address suspected cross-contamination and a sequencing artifact, a later analysis removed roughly 580 highly shared, low-generation-probability nucleotide sequences. For each public chain, a later analysis derived a clonal expansion index from normalized ranks of inferred template counts within each repertoire. In a later analysis, generation probabilities were computed using a VDJ recombination model fitted to out-of-frame rearrangements, and the results were checked against IGoR. Hypergeometric tests were used in a later analysis to score TCR-TCR, TCR-HLA and TCR-CMV co-occurrence, with a repertoire-size bias correction applied to the TCR pairs. To estimate false discovery rates, a later analysis permuted the HLA or CMV assignments 20 times. In a later analysis, co-occurring TCRs were grouped using DBSCAN, and TCRdist sequence similarity was added for clustering within HLA-allele-positive subsets. For co-occurrence clustering, repertoires with fewer than 30,000 or more than 120,000 public chains were excluded, along with several repertoires with anomalous nucleotide sharing. What TCRdb holds here is the immuneACCESS table cut down to in-frame rearrangements. Part of the clones is not present; checked against another copy, under half of the missing clones reflect an unresolved V gene, and the others are unexplained. Clone size and the V and J calls come from that table; the DNA yielded D and trimming. This sample has roughly 190,000 clones in its table, and 82% of those were observed once. The ten biggest clones cover 0.8% of the sample.

The research as a whole found: According to a later genetic analysis, donors in an Asian-associated ancestry cluster had fewer N-insertions in productive TCRs than the roughly 700-donor mean. The cohort was sequenced for TCR beta chains only, and without alpha or paired-chain data the features that could be detected were limited. When HLA alleles, especially DR and DQ, strongly co-occurred, TCR associations were difficult to assign to individual alleles. A later analysis reported that several top co-occurrence clusters appeared linked to parvovirus B19, influenza, CMV and Epstein-Barr virus. Across donors, most TCR sequences were observed very rarely, whereas some public TCRs were present in many individuals. Because counts were too low, more than 15 rarely observed V segments, including chromosome 9 orphons, were left out of the earlier analysis of 587 of the donors. In a later analysis, most CMV-associated TCR beta chains were found to appear HLA-restricted, with HLA associations seemingly driven largely by CMV exposure. Three of the identified cytomegalovirus-associated TCR beta chains were confirmed in vitro to be specific for cytomegalovirus antigens. The 87-base-pair reads could not distinguish some IMGT-functional V segments, including TRBV6-2 and TRBV6-3, so those segments were excluded. A later analysis found that HLA-associated TCR beta chains were more clonally expanded and had lower generation probabilities than equally common non-associated chains. A further reported finding was that TCR beta sequences accurately predicted the HLA-A and HLA-B alleles for most subjects in the first cohort. In a later analysis, TCR association rates were found to vary across HLA loci, with the most associated TCRs seen for DRB1 alleles and the fewest for HLA-C alleles. The authors suggested that the approach could potentially be extended to other disease states and immunological phenotypes. The sequencing pipeline was judged likely to have produced a cluster of highly shared sequence variants as a technical artifact. In an earlier analysis of roughly 500 of the donors, most TCR beta V segments appeared in productive rearrangements about 90% or about 30% of the time, broadly matching IMGT annotations. For the cohort, immune exposure information was limited to CMV serostatus. The presence/absence analyses assumed that sequencing depth was roughly uniform across donors, and that assumption may not be true. V-gene and J-gene trimming of TCR beta chains was associated with a missense DCLRE1C variant in a later genetic analysis, and the association was replicated in an independent cohort. In the study, approximately 160 TCR beta chains were listed as associated with cytomegalovirus. The classifier was reported to diagnose cytomegalovirus status with high specificity and sensitivity in both the original and validation cohorts. A later analysis associated some 17,000 TCR beta sequences with specific HLA alleles at a false discovery rate of 0.05. Because HLA typing was unavailable for some donors at each locus, only the typed subset was used in association tests. Linkage disequilibrium might explain the correlated functional status among segregating V segments, but an unknown experimental factor could not be excluded.

Turning to this clone: The specificity of this receptor is unknown. Base-call qualities are not available, and no considerably larger clone is one nucleotide away.

Input material: PBMCs. The receptor's source is a woman aged 18 to 35 in good health and CMV-seronegative. Rearrangement joined TRBV27 to TRBJ1-2; 8 bases in between match TRBD1. At the DNA level, the sequence is TGTGCCAGCAGTTTACGACAGGGGCGCGGCTACACCTTC. Its protein product is CASSLRQGRGYTF.